The entry below gives a single TCR beta chain sequence along with its context. The data are from a study of blood T cell repertoires in COVID-19. Profiled with immunoSEQ multiplex PCR; TCRdb holds only in-frame clones, not every one. This table has 250,000 to 300,000 clones, approximately 83% appearing once. The CDR3 is 15 residues long. The ends were cut back, 0 bases at V and 0 bases at J, with 10 bases in the middle. Germline V CDR1 and CDR2: SGHNT, YYREEE (reference sequence). The TCR originated in a woman in her forties or fifties who had recovered from COVID-19. What was sequenced was PBMCs or T cells enriched from blood (not recorded which). V usage is TRBV5-4 and J usage is TRBJ2-7; the D gene is possibly TRBD1 (6 bases). In DNA form, the CDR3 reads TGTGCCAGCAGCTTGGTAGGGGGTGACTCCTACGAGCAGTACTTC. Protein product: CASSLVGGDSYEQYF.